This T cell receptor beta chain appears in the sequencing data of a study of T cells in Graves' hyperthyroidism and ophthalmopathy. Overall study context: At initial diagnosis, before any treatment had begun, peripheral blood was obtained.

The investigators amplified TCR beta CDR3 regions from RNA transcripts. HTBI primers were the set used in a first-round RT-PCR of the TCR CDR3. One entry per CDR3 protein, called by TCRdb with MiXCR from the multiplex PCR reads. The repertoire includes hundreds of thousands of distinct CDR3 sequences, around 16% of them detected once, and 3.8% sits in the top ten. V shed 6 bases and J 7 bases; nucleotides not matched to a gene: 4. Germline values: CDR1 DFQATT, CDR2 SNEGSKA (reference sequence). The CDR3 loop spans 11 amino acids. General observations from the study: Stable hyperthyroidism was told apart from ophthalmopathy by a model built on 13 V-J features.

The table lists this clonotype with many counts. Its antigen is not known. This TCR came from a woman in her twenties or thirties with Graves' hyperthyroidism. Sequencing was performed on blood. The gene calls are TRBV20-1 and TRBJ2-7; 9 bases are shared with TRBD1. The DNA for the CDR3 is TGCAGTGCCGGGACAGGGAGGGAGCAGTACTTC. Its protein product is CSAGTGREQYF.